These 8 T cell receptor beta chains share one sample of origin, sequenced in a study of cytomegalovirus exposure and HLA in healthy donors. Assay used: immunoSEQ multiplex PCR; TCRdb lists only in-frame clones, some missing. The table lists 200,000 to 250,000 clones, approximately 87% of them singletons. Sequenced: PBMCs. The receptor source for this set is a man aged 18 to 29 in good health and CMV-seronegative.

The chain has TRBV6-1 and TRBJ2-2; TRBD1 might be the D (7 bases). V shed 11 bases and J shed 8 bases, with 15 bases lying between them. Per germline, CDR1 MNHNS and CDR2 SASEGT. CDR3 size: 12 residues. DNA of the CDR3: TGTGCCGGGGGGACAGTCGGGGGGGAGCTGTTTTTT. Amino acids: CAGGTVGGELFF.

This clone has just a few counts. The chain combines TRBV27 with TRBJ1-6; D is unresolved. Germline CDR1 is MNHEY and CDR2 is SMNVEV (reference sequence). V was cut by 3 bases and J by 8 bases, with 11 bases left in between. The CDR3 extends over 14 amino acids. The CDR3 DNA reads as TGTGCCAGCAGTTTTAGGAGGTGGGATTCACCCCTCCACTTT. Protein product: CASSFRRWDSPLHF.

J is TRBJ1-5 and V is TRBV4-3; D might be TRBD1 (5 bases). The CDR3 is 16 residues long. V was trimmed by 2 bases and J by 5 bases, leaving 16 bases between them. CDR1 and CDR2 from the germline V gene are LGHNA and YSLEER. The CDR3 is CASSQSIGGIYQPQHF. CDR3 coding DNA: TGCGCCAGCAGCCAATCCATCGGGGGGATTTATCAGCCCCAGCATTTT.

This rearrangement joins TRBV13 to TRBJ2-3; 10 bases line up with TRBD2. CDR3 length equals 15 residues. V gave up 8 bases and J gave up 6 bases; unmatched junction bases: 11. Germline loops: CDR1 PRHDT, CDR2 FYEKMQ (reference sequence). CDR3 DNA sequence: TGTGCCAGCCTCAACACCGGGACTAGCGACGATACGCAGTATTTT. Translation gives CASLNTGTSDDTQYF.

The gene calls are TRBV7-3 and TRBJ1-1; no reliable D call. Germline V gene sequence: CDR1 SGHTA, CDR2 FQGTGA. Trimming pared 6 bases from V and 1 base from J, leaving 9 bases between. The CDR3 extends over 13 amino acids. CDR3 in DNA: TGTGCCAGCAGTTCGCTATGGAACACTGAAGCTTTCTTT. Amino acid sequence: CASSSLWNTEAFF.

The chain recombines TRBV27 with TRBJ2-7, with TRBD1 identical over 10 bases. Germline loops: CDR1 MNHEY, CDR2 SMNVEV (reference sequence). The CDR3 has 16 amino acids. V lost 6 bases and J lost 4; bases outside the gene matches: 12. The CDR3 DNA reads as TGTGCCAGCAGGCTACCCCGGGACAGGGGCGCATACGAGCAGTACTTC. It is translated as CASRLPRDRGAYEQYF.

DNA for the CDR3: TGTGCCAGCAGTTTAGGGGGAGGTGGGGAGAACACTGAAGCTTTCTTT. Protein sequence: CASSLGGGGENTEAFF. The J gene is TRBJ1-1, the V gene TRBV28; D may be TRBD1 (5 bases). Trimming cost V 2 bases and J 1 base, with 14 bases left between them. This CDR3 spans 16 amino acids. The germline V gene encodes CDR1 MDHEN and CDR2 SYDVKM.

The J gene is TRBJ1-1, the V gene TRBV28, with D unresolved. The germline V gene has CDR1 MDHEN and CDR2 SYDVKM. The V and J ends lost 5 bases and 6 bases respectively, with 25 bases between them. The CDR3 extends over 17 amino acids. CDR3 amino acids: CASSPQAMWFRYPEAFF. The CDR3 DNA follows: TGTGCCAGCAGTCCCCAGGCTATGTGGTTTAGGTATCCTGAAGCTTTCTTT.